This T cell receptor beta chain was identified during a study of post-analysis software for immune sequencing data. Study-level results: In patients, TRBV5-6, TRBV5-1 and TRBV20-1 belonged to roughly 5 TRBV segments found more frequently than in controls. Normalized Chao1 diversity in multiple sclerosis patients fell significantly below that of controls.

TCR beta libraries were prepared from cDNA with unique molecular identifiers. TCRdb independently ran MiXCR on the PCR reads; one entry per CDR3 protein. This repertoire shows about 810,000 distinct CDR3 sequences, roughly half found once; its top ten account for 4.6%. This clonotype has more than one count but fewer than ten. Its antigen is currently unknown. Trimming cost V 5 bases and J 0 bases; bases outside gene matches: 9. CDR1 SEHNR and CDR2 FQNEAQ come from the germline V gene (reference sequence). The CDR3 covers 18 residues. The sample taken for sequencing was blood. The gene calls are TRBV7-9 and TRBJ2-6; TRBD1 aligns across 8 bases. The TCR originated in a girl aged 5 to 17 with multiple sclerosis. The CDR3 nucleotides are TGTGCCAGCAGCACTGGACAGGGCCGTTCCTCTGGGGCCAACGTCCTGACTTTC. It codes for CASSTGQGRSSGANVLTF.